This TCR beta chain emerged from a study of cytomegalovirus exposure and HLA in healthy donors. Study findings and constraints: Subsequent analysis showed first-cohort TCR clusters tending to co-occur in roughly 130 validation repertoires. The majority of TCR sequences were rare, yet some public TCRs appeared in many donors.

Regarding this clone: Its cognate antigen is unknown.

Separate from the 666-subject first cohort was the approximately 130-subject validation cohort, to which the donors belonged. The protocol was immunoSEQ multiplex PCR, while the TCRdb copy is restricted to in-frame clones and leaves out a portion. The data hold 120,000 or so clones, with about 90% observed a single time. Germline V lookup: CDR1 SGHAT, CDR2 FQNNGV. Trimming stripped 5 bases from V and 6 bases from J, with 19 bases between. This CDR3 contains 15 residues. Sequenced sample: PBMCs. The genes are TRBV11-2 and TRBJ1-2; D is unresolved. This clonotype originated in a woman aged 18 to 35 in good health and CMV-seronegative. The CDR3 region has the DNA TGTGCCAGCAGCCAAGATTTTTACGGAGAAAATGGCTACACCTTC. It encodes CASSQDFYGENGYTF.